These 6 T cell receptor beta chains were sequenced from one sample in a study of technical replicates of blood from a few donors. The protocol was immunoSEQ multiplex PCR, while the TCRdb copy is restricted to in-frame clones and leaves out a portion. This table holds roughly 48,000 clones, roughly 90% found once. The sequencing sample was made of PBMCs. These receptor sequences come from a human donor in good health. Some clones in this sample may be carry-over from other donors' samples.

This clone appeared once. The genes are TRBV5-4 and TRBJ1-2, with TRBD1 matching 7 bases. The ends lost 2 bases at V and 6 bases at J; junction bases unmatched: 7. In germline, CDR1 is SGHNT, CDR2 YYREEE (reference sequence). The CDR3 sequence is 14 residues long. CDR3 protein: CASSFTGVAHGYTF. As DNA, the CDR3 is TGTGCCAGCAGCTTTACAGGGGTGGCCCATGGCTACACCTTC.

The chain employs TRBV6-5 and TRBJ2-1, with a weak D call TRBD1 (5 bases). V was shortened by 0 bases and J by 6 bases, with 12 bases between the two germline ends. Germline V gene lookup returns CDR1 MNHEY and CDR2 SVGAGI. The CDR3 is 15 residues long. The CDR3 DNA is TGTGCCAGCAGTTACTCATCGCAGGGCCTCAATGAGCAGTTCTTC. Amino acids: CASSYSSQGLNEQFF.

V gene TRBV30 combines with J gene TRBJ1-1; 9 bases agree with TRBD1. This CDR3 is 14 amino acids long. Germline trimming cut 2 bases from V and 3 bases from J; bases unmatched to any gene: 4. Germline values: CDR1 GTSNPN, CDR2 SVGIG (reference sequence). CDR3 sequence reads: CAWSPDRGYTEAFF. The CDR3, as DNA: TGTGCCTGGAGTCCGGACAGGGGTTACACTGAAGCTTTCTTT.

This CDR3 reads CASSPGRLSLAGNTIYF. The CDR3 DNA follows: TGTGCCAGCAGCCCAGGTCGGCTCTCCCTGGCGGGAAACACCATATATTTT. This chain connects TRBV25-1 to TRBJ1-3, with no clear D. The CDR3 runs 17 residues. V dropped 6 bases and J dropped 4 bases, with 22 bases sitting between them. Germline-derived CDR1 and CDR2 are MGHDK and SYGVNS.

This rearrangement joins TRBV7-9 to TRBJ2-1; maybe TRBD2 (6 bases). Germline CDR1 and CDR2: SEHNR and FQNEAQ (reference sequence). Trimming removed 5 bases from V and 6 bases from J, with 17 bases in between. The CDR3 length is 15 residues. This CDR3 reads CASSPRAGGINEQFF. CDR3 sequence (DNA): TGTGCCAGCAGCCCCCGAGCGGGCGGTATCAATGAGCAGTTCTTC.

The chain joins TRBV2 to TRBJ1-2; D not certain. V shed 6 bases and J shed 4 bases, with 9 bases lying between them. This CDR3 spans 12 amino acids. The germline gives CDR1 SNHLY, CDR2 FYNNEI. This CDR3 is CASSNRVYGYTF. The CDR3 DNA follows: TGTGCCAGCAGCAACCGAGTCTATGGCTACACCTTC.